This T cell receptor (beta chain) emerged from a study of blood T cells in healthy people across ages. Background on the study: About one barcoded beta molecule was captured per two T cells (by template switching).

Regarding the study as a whole: Diversity was estimated from one million T cells, and these estimates were considered underestimates. Naive T cell percentage strongly correlated with TCR beta diversity.

It was with a sample-barcoded 5' primer and a J-beta primer mix that a second PCR of about 7 to 12 cycles was run. One entry per CDR3 protein, called by TCRdb with MiXCR from the 5' RACE reads. In the table there are about 810,000 distinct CDR3 sequences, about 34% of which are singletons. The draw of peripheral blood yielded ten milliliters from each donor. Worth noting for this clonotype: As yet, its antigen is unknown.

The V gene's germline CDR1 is SEHNR and CDR2 FQNEAQ (reference sequence). V lost 5 bases, J lost 4 bases, and 7 bases stayed unmatched. The CDR3 has 15 residues. This chain uses TRBV7-9 with TRBJ1-1; 10 nucleotides align to TRBD1. The sample consisted of blood. The TCR sequence derives from a man aged 18 to 30 in good health. The CDR3 DNA sequence: TGTGCCAGCAGCACCGACAGGGGGCAGGGCACTGAAGCTTTCTTT. It codes for CASSTDRGQGTEAFF.